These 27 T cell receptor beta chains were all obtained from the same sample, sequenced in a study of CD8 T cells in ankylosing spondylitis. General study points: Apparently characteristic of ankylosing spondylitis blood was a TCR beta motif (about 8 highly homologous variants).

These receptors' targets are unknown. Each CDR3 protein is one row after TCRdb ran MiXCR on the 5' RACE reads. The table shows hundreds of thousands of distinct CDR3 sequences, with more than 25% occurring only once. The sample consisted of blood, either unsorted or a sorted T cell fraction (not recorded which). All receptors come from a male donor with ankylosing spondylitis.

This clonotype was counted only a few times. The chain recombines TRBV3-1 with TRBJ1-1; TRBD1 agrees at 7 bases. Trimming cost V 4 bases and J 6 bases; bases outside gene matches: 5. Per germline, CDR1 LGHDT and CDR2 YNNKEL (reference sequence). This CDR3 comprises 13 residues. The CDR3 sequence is CASSPGTVPEAFF. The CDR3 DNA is TGTGCCAGCAGCCCTGGGACAGTTCCTGAAGCTTTCTTT.

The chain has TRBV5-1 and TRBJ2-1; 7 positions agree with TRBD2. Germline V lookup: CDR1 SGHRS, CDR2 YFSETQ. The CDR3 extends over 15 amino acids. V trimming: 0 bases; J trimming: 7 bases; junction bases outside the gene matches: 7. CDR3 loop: CASSLGEGPSNEQFF. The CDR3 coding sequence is TGCGCCAGCAGCTTGGGGGAGGGCCCCTCGAATGAGCAGTTCTTC.

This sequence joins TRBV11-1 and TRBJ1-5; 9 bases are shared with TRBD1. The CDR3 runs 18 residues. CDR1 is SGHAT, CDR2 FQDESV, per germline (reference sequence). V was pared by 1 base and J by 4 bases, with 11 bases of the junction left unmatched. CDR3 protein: CASSLVRAGTGINQPQHF. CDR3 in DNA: TGTGCCAGCAGCTTAGTTAGGGCCGGGACAGGGATTAATCAGCCCCAGCATTTT.

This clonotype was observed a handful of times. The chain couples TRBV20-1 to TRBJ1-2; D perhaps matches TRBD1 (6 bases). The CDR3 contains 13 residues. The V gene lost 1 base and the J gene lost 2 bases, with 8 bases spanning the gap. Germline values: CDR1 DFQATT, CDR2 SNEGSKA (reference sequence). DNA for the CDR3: TGCAGTGCTAGAGGGACAGAAAACTATGGCTACACCTTC. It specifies CSARGTENYGYTF.

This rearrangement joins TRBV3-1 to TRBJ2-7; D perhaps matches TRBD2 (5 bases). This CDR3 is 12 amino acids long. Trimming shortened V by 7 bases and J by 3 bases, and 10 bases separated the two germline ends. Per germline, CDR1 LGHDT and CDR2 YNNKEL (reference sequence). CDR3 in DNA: TGTGCCAGCACCAGCGGCCTCTACGAGCAGTACTTC. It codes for CASTSGLYEQYF.

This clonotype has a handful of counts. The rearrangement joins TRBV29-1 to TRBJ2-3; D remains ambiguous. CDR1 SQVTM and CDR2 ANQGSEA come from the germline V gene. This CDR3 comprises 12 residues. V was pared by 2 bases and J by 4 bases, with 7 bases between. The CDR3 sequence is CSVEISSDTQYF. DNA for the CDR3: TGCAGCGTTGAAATCTCGTCAGATACGCAGTATTTT.

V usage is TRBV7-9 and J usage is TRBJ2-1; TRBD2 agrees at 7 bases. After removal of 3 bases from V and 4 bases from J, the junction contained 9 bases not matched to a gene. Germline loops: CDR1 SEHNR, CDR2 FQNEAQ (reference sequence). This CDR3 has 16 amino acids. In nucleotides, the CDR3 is TGTGCCAGCAGCTTGCTCGGGAGGCCCAGGTACAATGAGCAGTTCTTC. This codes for CASSLLGRPRYNEQFF.

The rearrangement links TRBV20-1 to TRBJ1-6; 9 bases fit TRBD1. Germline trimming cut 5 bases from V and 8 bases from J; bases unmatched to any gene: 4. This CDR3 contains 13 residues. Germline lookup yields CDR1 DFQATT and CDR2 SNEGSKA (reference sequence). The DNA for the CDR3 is TGCAGTGCTGGGAGACAGGGGGATTCACCCCTCCACTTT. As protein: CSAGRQGDSPLHF.

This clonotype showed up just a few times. CDR3 in amino acids: CASRPTSGYQETQYF. CDR3 in DNA: TGTGCCAGCAGACCGACTAGCGGGTACCAAGAGACCCAGTACTTC. This chain connects TRBV6-1 to TRBJ2-5, with 10 bases lining up with TRBD2. The V gene end was trimmed by 6 bases and the J gene end by 0 bases; junction bases not matched to a gene: 4. The CDR3 extends over 15 amino acids. CDR1 is MNHNS and CDR2 is SASEGT in the germline V gene.

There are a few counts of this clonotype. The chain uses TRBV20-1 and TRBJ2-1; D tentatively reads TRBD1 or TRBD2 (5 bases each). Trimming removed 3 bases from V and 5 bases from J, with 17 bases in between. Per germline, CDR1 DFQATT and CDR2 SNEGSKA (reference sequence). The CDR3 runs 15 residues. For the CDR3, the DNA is TGCAGTGCTAGGTCTGGTCGGGACGTAAACAATGAGCAGTTCTTC. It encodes CSARSGRDVNNEQFF.

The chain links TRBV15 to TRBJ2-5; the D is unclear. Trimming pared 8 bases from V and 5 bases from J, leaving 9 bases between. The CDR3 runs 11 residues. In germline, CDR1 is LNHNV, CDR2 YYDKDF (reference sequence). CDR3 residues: CATQLGETQYF. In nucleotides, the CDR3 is TGTGCCACCCAATTAGGGGAGACCCAGTACTTC.

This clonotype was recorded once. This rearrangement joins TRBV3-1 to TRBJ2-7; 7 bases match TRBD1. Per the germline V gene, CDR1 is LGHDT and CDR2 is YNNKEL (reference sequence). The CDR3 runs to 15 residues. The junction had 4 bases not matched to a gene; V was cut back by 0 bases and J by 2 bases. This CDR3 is CASSQDDRATYEQYF. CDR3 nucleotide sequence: TGTGCCAGCAGCCAAGATGACAGGGCCACCTACGAGCAGTACTTC.

CDR3 nucleotide sequence: TGTGCCAGCACTCCTCTAGCGGGAGGGCCTAATGAGCAGTTCTTC. Amino acid sequence: CASTPLAGGPNEQFF. V is TRBV6-1 and J is TRBJ2-1, with 12 positions matching TRBD2. Germline trimming cut 7 bases from V and 7 bases from J; bases unmatched to any gene: 8. Per the germline V gene, CDR1 is MNHNS and CDR2 is SASEGT. This CDR3 is built from 15 residues.

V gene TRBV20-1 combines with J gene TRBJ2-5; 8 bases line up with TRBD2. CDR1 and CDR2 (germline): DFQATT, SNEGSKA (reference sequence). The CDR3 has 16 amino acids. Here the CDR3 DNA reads TGCAGCACCCTTCGGGAGCGGGAGTCATGGCAAGAGACCCAGTACTTC. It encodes CSTLRERESWQETQYF.

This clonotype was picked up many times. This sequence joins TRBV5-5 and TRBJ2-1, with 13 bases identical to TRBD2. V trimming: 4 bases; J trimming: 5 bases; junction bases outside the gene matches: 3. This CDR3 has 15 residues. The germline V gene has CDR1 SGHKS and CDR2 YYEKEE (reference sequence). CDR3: CASSRLAGGHNEQFF. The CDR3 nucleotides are TGTGCCAGCAGCCGACTAGCGGGGGGCCACAATGAGCAGTTCTTC.

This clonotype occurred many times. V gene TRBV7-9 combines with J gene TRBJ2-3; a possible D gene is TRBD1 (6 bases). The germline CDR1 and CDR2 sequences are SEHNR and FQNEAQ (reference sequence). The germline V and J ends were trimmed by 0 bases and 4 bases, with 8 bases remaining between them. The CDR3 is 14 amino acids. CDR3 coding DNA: TGTGCCAGCAGCTTAGCTTCAGGGGCAGATACGCAGTATTTT. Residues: CASSLASGADTQYF.

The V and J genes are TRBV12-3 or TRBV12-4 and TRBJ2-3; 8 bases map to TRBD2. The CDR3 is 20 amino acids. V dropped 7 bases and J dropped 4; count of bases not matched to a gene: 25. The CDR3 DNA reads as TGTGCCAGCACCCCGGGGCCAGCGGGAGACCCACTATCGTTAGCAGATACGCAGTATTTT. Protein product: CASTPGPAGDPLSLADTQYF.

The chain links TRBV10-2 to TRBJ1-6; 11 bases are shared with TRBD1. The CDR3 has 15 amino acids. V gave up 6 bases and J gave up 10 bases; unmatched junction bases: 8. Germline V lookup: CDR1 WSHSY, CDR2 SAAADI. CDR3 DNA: TGCGCCAGCAGCGAAGGACAGGGGGCACGGTCACCCCTCCACTTT. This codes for CASSEGQGARSPLHF.

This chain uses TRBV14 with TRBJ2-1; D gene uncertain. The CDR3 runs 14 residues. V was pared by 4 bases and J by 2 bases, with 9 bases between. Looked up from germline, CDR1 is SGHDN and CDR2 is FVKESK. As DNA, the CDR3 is TGTGCCAGCAGCCCTCACTACCCCTACAATGAGCAGTTCTTC. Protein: CASSPHYPYNEQFF.

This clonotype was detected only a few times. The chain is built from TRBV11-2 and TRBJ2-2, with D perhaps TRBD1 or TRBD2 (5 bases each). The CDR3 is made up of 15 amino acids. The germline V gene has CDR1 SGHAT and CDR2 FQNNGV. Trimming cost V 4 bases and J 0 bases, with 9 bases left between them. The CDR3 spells CASSWGTSNTGELFF. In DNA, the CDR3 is TGTGCCAGCAGCTGGGGGACGTCGAACACCGGGGAGCTGTTTTTT. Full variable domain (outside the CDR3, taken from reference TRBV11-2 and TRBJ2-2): EAGVAQSPRYKIIEKRQSVAFWCNPISGHATLYWYQQILGQGPKLLIQFQNNGVVDDSQLPKDRFSAERLKGVDSTLKIQPAKLEDSAVYLCASSWGTSNTGELFFGEGSRLTVL.

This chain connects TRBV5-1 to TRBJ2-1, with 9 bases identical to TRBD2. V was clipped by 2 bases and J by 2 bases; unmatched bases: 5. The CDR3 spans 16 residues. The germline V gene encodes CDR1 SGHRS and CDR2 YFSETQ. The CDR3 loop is CASSFLAGRTYNEQFF. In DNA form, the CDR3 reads TGCGCCAGCAGCTTCCTAGCGGGAAGAACCTACAATGAGCAGTTCTTC.

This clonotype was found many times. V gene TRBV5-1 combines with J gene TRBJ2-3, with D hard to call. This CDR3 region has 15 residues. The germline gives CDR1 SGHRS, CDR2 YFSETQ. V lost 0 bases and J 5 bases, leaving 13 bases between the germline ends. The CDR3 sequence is CASSLVPVPGDTQYF. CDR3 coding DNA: TGCGCCAGCAGCTTGGTACCGGTCCCGGGAGATACGCAGTATTTT.

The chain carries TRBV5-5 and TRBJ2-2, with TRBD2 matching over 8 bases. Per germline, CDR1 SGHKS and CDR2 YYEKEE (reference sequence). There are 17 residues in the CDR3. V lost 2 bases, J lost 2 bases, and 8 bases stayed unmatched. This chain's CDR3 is CASSFGTSGKNTGELFF. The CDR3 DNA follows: TGTGCCAGCAGCTTTGGTACTAGCGGCAAAAACACCGGGGAGCTGTTTTTT. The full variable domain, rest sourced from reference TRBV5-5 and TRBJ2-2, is DAGVTQSPTHLIKTRGQQVTLRCSPISGHKSVSWYQQVLGQGPQFIFQYYEKEERGRGNFPDRFSARQFPNYSSELNVNALLLGDSALYLCASSFGTSGKNTGELFFGEGSRLTVL.

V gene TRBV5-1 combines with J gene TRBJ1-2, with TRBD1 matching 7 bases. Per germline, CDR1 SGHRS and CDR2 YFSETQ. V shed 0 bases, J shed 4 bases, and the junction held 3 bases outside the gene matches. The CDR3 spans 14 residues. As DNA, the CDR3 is TGCGCCAGCAGCTTGGAGGGGGCAAGCTATGGCTACACCTTC. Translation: CASSLEGASYGYTF. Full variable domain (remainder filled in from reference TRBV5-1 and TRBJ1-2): KAGVTQTPRYLIKTRGQQVTLSCSPISGHRSVSWYQQTPGQGLQFLFEYFSETQRNKGNFPGRFSGRQFSNSRSEMNVSTLELGDSALYLCASSLEGASYGYTFGSGTRLTVV.

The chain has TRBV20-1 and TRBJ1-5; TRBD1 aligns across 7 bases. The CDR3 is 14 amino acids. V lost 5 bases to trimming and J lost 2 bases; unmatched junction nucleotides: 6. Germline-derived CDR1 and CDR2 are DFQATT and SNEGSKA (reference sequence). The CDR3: CSASTGIGNQPQHF. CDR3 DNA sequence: TGCAGTGCTTCGACAGGGATTGGCAATCAGCCCCAGCATTTT.

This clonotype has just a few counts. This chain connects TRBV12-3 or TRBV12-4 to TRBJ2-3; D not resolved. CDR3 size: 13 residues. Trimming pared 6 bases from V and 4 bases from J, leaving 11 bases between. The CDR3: CASSPVSPDTQYF. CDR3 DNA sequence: TGTGCCAGCAGCCCAGTTAGCCCAGATACGCAGTATTTT.

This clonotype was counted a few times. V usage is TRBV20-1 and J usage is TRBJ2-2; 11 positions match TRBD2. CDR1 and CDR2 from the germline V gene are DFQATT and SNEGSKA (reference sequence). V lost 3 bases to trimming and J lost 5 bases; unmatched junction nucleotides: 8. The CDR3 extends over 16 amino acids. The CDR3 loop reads CSASGSGRVWTGELFF. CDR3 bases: TGCAGTGCTAGCGGTAGCGGGAGGGTATGGACCGGGGAGCTGTTTTTT.